Listed below are T cell receptor beta chains from one sample, sequenced in a study of blood T cell repertoires in COVID-19. Profiling relied on immunoSEQ multiplex PCR, and the TCRdb table lists in-frame clones only, not all of them. The sample shows some 130,000 clones, roughly 78% of them seen only once. Sequencing was carried out using peripheral blood. The receptors here all came from a man in his sixties with acute or convalescent COVID-19. Both conserved end residues are part of each CDR3. The D gene is left open where the match is weak. Rows may omit the clone size; those that give it use once, few, many or a size class.

j_gene	d_gene	v_gene	abundance	CDR3aa	CDR3nt
TRBJ1-5	NA	TRBV6-6	once	CASSSSGLDNQPQHF	TGTGCCAGCAGTTCGTCCGGACTTGACAATCAGCCCCAGCATTTT
TRBJ2-3	NA	TRBV28	NA	CASSTGRGRADTQYF	TGTGCCAGCAGTACCGGGCGGGGAAGGGCAGATACGCAGTATTTT
TRBJ2-1	NA	TRBV29-1	few	CSHDRGGDEQFF	TGCAGCCATGATCGGGGAGGCGATGAGCAGTTCTTC
TRBJ2-1	TRBD1	TRBV5-1	once	CASSSTGGRNEQFF	TGCGCCAGCAGCTCGACAGGGGGGAGGAATGAGCAGTTCTTC
TRBJ1-1	TRBD1	TRBV18	NA	CASSRGTVPNTEAFF	TGTGCCAGCTCACGCGGGACAGTTCCGAACACTGAAGCTTTCTTT
TRBJ1-1	TRBD1	TRBV18	NA	CASSPPGTVGIGTEAFF	TGTGCCAGCTCACCACCGGGGACAGTGGGAATCGGCACTGAAGCTTTCTTT
TRBJ1-6	TRBD1	TRBV7-8	NA	CASSDGQGNSPLHF	TGTGCCAGCAGCGATGGACAGGGTAATTCACCCCTCCACTTT
TRBJ2-1	TRBD2	TRBV2	NA	CASSEPTLAGTYNEQFF	TGTGCCAGCAGTGAGCCTACTCTAGCGGGAACCTACAATGAGCAGTTCTTC
TRBJ1-2	NA	TRBV5-6	NA	CASSLFGEAGYTF	TGTGCCAGCAGCTTGTTTGGGGAGGCTGGCTACACCTTC
TRBJ1-4	TRBD1	TRBV10-2	NA	CASSEKTGGGKLFF	TGCGCCAGCAGTGAGAAGACAGGGGGCGGAAAACTGTTTTTT
TRBJ2-3	NA	TRBV5-7	NA	CASSLAAKEVNTQYF	TGTGCCAGCAGCTTGGCGGCTAAGGAGGTAAATACGCAGTATTTT
TRBJ1-2	NA	TRBV29-1	few	CSVVTTNYGYTF	TGCAGCGTTGTAACTACTAACTATGGCTACACCTTC
TRBJ2-7	NA	TRBV19	NA	CASKSDISYEQYF	TGTGCCAGTAAGTCGGACATTTCCTACGAGCAGTACTTC
TRBJ1-3	NA	TRBV19	NA	CASTEVYSGNTIYF	TGTGCCAGTACCGAGGTCTACTCTGGAAACACCATATATTTT
TRBJ2-3	TRBD1	TRBV7-2	NA	CASSLDGTGSADTQYF	TGTGCCAGCAGCTTAGATGGGACAGGGAGCGCAGATACGCAGTATTTT
TRBJ2-7	TRBD1	TRBV5-1	NA	CASSPGQGSYEQYF	TGCGCCAGCAGCCCGGGACAGGGGTCTTACGAGCAGTACTTC
TRBJ1-1	NA	TRBV11-3	NA	CASSSTTGEANTEAFF	TGTGCCAGCAGCTCTACGACGGGGGAAGCGAACACTGAAGCTTTCTTT
TRBJ1-5	NA	TRBV7-9	NA	CASSPGGNSRNQPQHF	TGTGCCAGCAGCCCCGGCGGAAATTCAAGGAATCAGCCCCAGCATTTT
TRBJ1-5	NA	TRBV7-2	once	CASSLGGTNQPQHF	TGTGCCAGCAGCTTAGGAGGGACTAATCAGCCCCAGCATTTT
TRBJ1-4	NA	TRBV7-9	NA	CASRAQGSVNEKLFF	TGTGCCAGCAGAGCACAGGGATCGGTCAATGAAAAACTGTTTTTT
TRBJ2-5	TRBD2	TRBV3-1/TRBV3-2	NA	CASSQVVSGRETQYF	TGTGCCAGCAGCCAAGTGGTTAGCGGGAGGGAGACCCAGTACTTC
TRBJ2-7	NA	TRBV5-1	NA	CASSKEGPFYEQYF	TGCGCCAGCAGCAAGGAGGGTCCATTTTACGAGCAGTACTTC
TRBJ2-1	TRBD2	TRBV19	few	CASSIVGGSSYNEQFF	TGTGCCAGTAGTATAGTGGGCGGGAGCTCCTACAATGAGCAGTTCTTC
TRBJ2-5	TRBD2	TRBV5-1	NA	CASSAGLAGGQGRETQYF	TGCGCCAGCAGCGCGGGACTAGCGGGAGGGCAGGGTCGAGAGACCCAGTACTTC
TRBJ1-5	NA	TRBV23-1	NA	CASSSRRGSHQPQHF	TGCGCCAGCAGTAGCCGAAGGGGCAGCCATCAGCCCCAGCATTTT
TRBJ2-1	TRBD2	TRBV13	NA	CASSDNLAGLGNNEQFF	TGTGCCAGCAGCGACAATCTAGCGGGGCTCGGGAACAATGAGCAGTTCTTC
TRBJ1-2	NA	TRBV7-9	once	CASSLAGDGYTF	TGTGCCAGCAGCTTAGCCGGGGATGGCTACACCTTC
TRBJ1-5	TRBD1	TRBV28	NA	CASSLGGGFQPQHF	TGTGCCAGCAGTTTAGGAGGGGGCTTTCAGCCCCAGCATTTT
TRBJ2-5	NA	TRBV7-2	NA	CASSLGIGETQYF	TGTGCCAGCAGCTTAGGCATCGGGGAGACCCAGTACTTC
TRBJ2-5	NA	TRBV28	NA	CASSLTPKQGETQYF	TGTGCCAGCAGTTTGACACCCAAACAAGGAGAGACCCAGTACTTC
TRBJ2-4	TRBD1	TRBV28	NA	CASSHRGLLVNIQYF	TGTGCCAGCAGTCACAGGGGGCTACTGGTGAACATTCAGTACTTC
TRBJ2-4	NA	TRBV28	NA	CASTPGWEVRNIQYF	TGTGCCAGCACCCCCGGTTGGGAGGTCCGAAACATTCAGTACTTC
TRBJ1-2	NA	TRBV19	NA	CASSNTGYGYTF	TGTGCCAGTAGTAATACAGGCTATGGCTACACCTTC
TRBJ1-4	TRBD1	TRBV27	NA	CASSFRGLNEKLFF	TGTGCCAGCAGTTTCAGGGGGCTCAATGAAAAACTGTTTTTT
TRBJ1-6	TRBD1	TRBV11-2	NA	CASSLTGTAQNSPLHF	TGTGCCAGCAGCTTAACCGGGACAGCCCAGAATTCACCCCTCCACTTT
TRBJ2-2	NA	TRBV18	NA	CASSPYQLGTRNTGELFF	TGTGCCAGCTCACCATATCAGCTAGGTACGCGGAACACCGGGGAGCTGTTTTTT
TRBJ1-1	NA	TRBV21-1	NA	CASSKGTGEAFF	TGTGCCAGCAGCAAAGGGACTGGAGAAGCTTTCTTT
TRBJ2-1	NA	TRBV28	NA	CASSFVTGRSDEQFF	TGTGCCAGCAGTTTTGTTACAGGGCGGTCCGATGAGCAGTTCTTC
TRBJ2-7	NA	TRBV9	few	CASSLDGSRALGF	TGTGCCAGCAGCCTCGATGGATCGAGGGCCTTGGGGTTC
TRBJ2-7	TRBD2	TRBV27	few	CASRPGLAGAPGGEQYF	TGTGCCAGCAGACCGGGACTAGCGGGAGCGCCGGGAGGCGAGCAGTACTTC
TRBJ2-2	NA	TRBV7-9	few	CASSFQAAGELFF	TGTGCCAGCAGCTTCCAGGCAGCCGGGGAGCTGTTTTTT
TRBJ1-6	NA	TRBV5-8	NA	CASSLGAHNSPLHF	TGTGCCAGCAGCTTGGGCGCCCATAATTCACCCCTCCACTTT
TRBJ1-5	NA	TRBV27	NA	CASSLAGTNQPQHF	TGTGCCAGCAGTTTAGCCGGTACCAATCAGCCCCAGCATTTT
TRBJ2-2	TRBD2	TRBV7-2	NA	CASSLAGGLTGELFF	TGTGCCAGCAGTTTAGCGGGAGGACTCACCGGGGAGCTGTTTTTT
TRBJ2-7	NA	TRBV10-3	NA	CAISEALAPTYEQYF	TGTGCCATCAGTGAGGCACTAGCTCCAACTTACGAGCAGTACTTC
TRBJ2-5	NA	TRBV18	NA	CASSDTQETQYF	TGTGCCAGCTCGGACACTCAAGAGACCCAGTACTTC
TRBJ2-2	NA	TRBV28	NA	CASTIPGQKAGELFF	TGTGCCAGCACCATACCCGGACAGAAGGCGGGGGAGCTGTTTTTT